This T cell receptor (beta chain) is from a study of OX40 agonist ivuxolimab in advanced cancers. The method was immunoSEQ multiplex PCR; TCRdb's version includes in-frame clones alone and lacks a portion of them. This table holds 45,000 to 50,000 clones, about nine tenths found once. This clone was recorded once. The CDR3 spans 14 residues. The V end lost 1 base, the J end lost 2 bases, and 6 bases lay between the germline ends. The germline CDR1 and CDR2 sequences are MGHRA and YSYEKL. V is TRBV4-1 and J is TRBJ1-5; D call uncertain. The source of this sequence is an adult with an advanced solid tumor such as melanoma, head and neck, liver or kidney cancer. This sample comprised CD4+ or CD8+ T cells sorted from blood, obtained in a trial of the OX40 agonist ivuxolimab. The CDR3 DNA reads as TGCGCCAGCAGCCAAGGACACGGCAATCAGCCCCAGCATTTT. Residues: CASSQGHGNQPQHF.